This TCR beta chain derives from a study of OX40 agonist ivuxolimab in advanced cancers. Autoimmune disease history or systemic immunosuppression disqualified patients. Study conclusions and caveats: Among patients with partial responses at 0.1-3.0 mg/kg, clonal expansion was among the lowest. At 0.1 to 3.0 mg/kg, clonal expansion of CD4+ and CD8+ blood T cells had occurred by week 6.

As concerns this clone: Its antigen is still unknown.

Clones were read by immunoSEQ multiplex PCR, and TCRdb kept only the in-frame ones, dropping some. The sample shows roughly 62,000 clones, around 84% of them seen only once. There are 14 residues in the CDR3. Germline values: CDR1 MNHNY, CDR2 SVGAGI (reference sequence). Between the trimmed V and J ends, which lost 6 bases and 1 base, there was a span of 10 bases. V is TRBV6-6 and J is TRBJ1-3; D is possibly TRBD1 (5 bases). Material: CD4+ or CD8+ T cells sorted from blood, obtained in a trial of the OX40 agonist ivuxolimab. This TCR came from an adult with an advanced solid tumor such as melanoma, head and neck, liver or kidney cancer. The CDR3 region is CASSRGGSGNTIYF. CDR3 coding DNA: TGTGCCAGCAGCCGGGGGGGATCTGGAAACACCATATATTTT.